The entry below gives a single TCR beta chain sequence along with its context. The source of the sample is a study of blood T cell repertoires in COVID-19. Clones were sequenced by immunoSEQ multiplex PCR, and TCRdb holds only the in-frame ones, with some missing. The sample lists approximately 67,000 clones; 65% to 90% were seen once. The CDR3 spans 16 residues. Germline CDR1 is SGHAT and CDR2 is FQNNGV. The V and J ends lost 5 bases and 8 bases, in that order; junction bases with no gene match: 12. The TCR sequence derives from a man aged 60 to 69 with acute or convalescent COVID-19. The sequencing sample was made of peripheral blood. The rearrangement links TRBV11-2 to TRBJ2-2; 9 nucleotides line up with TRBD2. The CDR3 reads CASSPYAGGPWGELFF. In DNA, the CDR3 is TGTGCCAGCAGCCCCTATGCGGGGGGGCCATGGGGGGAGCTGTTTTTT.